What follows is one TCR beta chain and its context. Its cognate antigen has yet to be identified. No much larger clonotype is one base removed from it; base qualities were not supplied. Trimming takes 1 base off V and 8 bases off J; junction bases not matched to a gene: 7. The CDR3 covers 14 residues, taking in both the cysteine and the phenylalanine. The CDR3 DNA has 42 bases and is translated from base 1. The germline V gene specifies SNHLY as CDR1 and FYNNEI as CDR2. These data originate in a study of regulatory dendritic cells for organ transplantation (dated by TCRdb to 2016 to 2017). With regard to the full study: Sorted naive and memory CD4+ and CD8+ T cells had their TCRbeta repertoires sequenced both before and after allostimulation with either regulatory or mature dendritic cells.

TCRbeta CDR3 regions were amplified by multiplexed two-step PCR using Vbeta-specific forward primers and Jbeta-specific reverse primers. Through the immunoSEQ service, the TCRbeta libraries were run on an Illumina instrument for sequencing. Processing in the source paper ran as follows. V, D and J genes were assigned using IMGT annotation, and counts were corrected for multiplex PCR bias using synthetic CDR3 analogues. In the immunoSEQ Analyzer, repertoire clonality was calculated as one minus normalized Shannon entropy. Clonal expansion was defined using Fisher's exact test with Benjamini-Hochberg false discovery rate control and a two-tailed threshold of P<0.01. Drawn from immuneACCESS, this table holds only the in-frame rearrangements with V and J called that TCRdb kept. Clones are partly lost; checked studies trace under half to an unresolved V gene and leave the rest unexplained. V, J and clone size reflect that table, while D and trimming were determined from the DNA. The sample has about 30,000 clones on record, 85% to 90% of them singletons. 0.055% to 0.08% of the sample comes from the top ten.

FACS was used to sort naive T cells as CD45RA+ cells and memory T cells as CD45RO+ CD4+ or CD8+ cells. The T cells used for TCR sequencing were obtained from a couple of healthy control subjects. Sorted T cell subsets that were not stimulated were used as baseline controls for the mixed lymphocyte reactions. Genomic DNA was extracted with the Qiagen DNeasy Blood & Tissue Kit. Beyond this particular receptor, the publication reports: Highly diverse repertoires were observed in naive CD4+ and CD8+ T cells, whereas lower diversity was observed in memory cells, and the most oligoclonal repertoires were found in memory CD8+ cells. The authors pointed out considerable heterogeneity between individuals in the alloreactive memory CD8+ T cell pool, and only a couple of subjects were sequenced. In both subjects, allostimulation led to expansion of memory CD8+ clones, though the expansion induced by regulatory dendritic cells appeared to be more limited than that induced by mature dendritic cells. Of the resting subsets, the one holding the most alloreactive TCR clonotypes was memory CD8+ T cells.

Input material: naive CD4+ T cells from blood. The sample's cell subset or site, from its label and the paper: CD45RA+ naive T cells. The rearrangement joined TRBV2 to TRBJ1-2, with 7 bases aligning to TRBD1. The sequence came from a human donor in good health. The CDR3 corresponds to CASSEEVQGLGYTF. Read as DNA, the sequence is TGTGCCAGCAGTGAAGAAGTACAGGGGCTCGGCTACACCTTC. Extended through the reference TRBV2 and TRBJ1-2 proteins, this CDR3 yields the full variable domain: EPEVTQTPSHQVTQMGQEVILRCVPISNHLYFYWYRQILGQKVEFLVSFYNNEISEKSEIFDDQFSVERPDGSNFTLKIRSTKLEDSAMYFCASSEEVQGLGYTFGSGTRLTVV.